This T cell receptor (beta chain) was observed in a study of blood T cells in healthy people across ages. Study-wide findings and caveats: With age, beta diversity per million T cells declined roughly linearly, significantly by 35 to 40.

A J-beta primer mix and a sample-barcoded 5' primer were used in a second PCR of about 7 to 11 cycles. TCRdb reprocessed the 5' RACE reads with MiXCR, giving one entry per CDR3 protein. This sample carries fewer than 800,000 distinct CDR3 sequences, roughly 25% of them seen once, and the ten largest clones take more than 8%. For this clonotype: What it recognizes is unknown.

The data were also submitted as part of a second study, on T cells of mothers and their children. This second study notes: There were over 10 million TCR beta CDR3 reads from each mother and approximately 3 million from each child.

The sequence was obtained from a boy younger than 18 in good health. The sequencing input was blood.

The chain's CDR3 is CASSFDDYQETQYF. The CDR3 region has the DNA TGTGCCAGCAGTTTTGATGACTACCAAGAGACCCAGTACTTC. The rearrangement uses TRBV12-3 or TRBV12-4 and TRBJ2-5; D is uncertain. Trimming took off 3 bases at V and 0 bases at J, with 8 bases between the two ends. The CDR3 contains 14 residues.